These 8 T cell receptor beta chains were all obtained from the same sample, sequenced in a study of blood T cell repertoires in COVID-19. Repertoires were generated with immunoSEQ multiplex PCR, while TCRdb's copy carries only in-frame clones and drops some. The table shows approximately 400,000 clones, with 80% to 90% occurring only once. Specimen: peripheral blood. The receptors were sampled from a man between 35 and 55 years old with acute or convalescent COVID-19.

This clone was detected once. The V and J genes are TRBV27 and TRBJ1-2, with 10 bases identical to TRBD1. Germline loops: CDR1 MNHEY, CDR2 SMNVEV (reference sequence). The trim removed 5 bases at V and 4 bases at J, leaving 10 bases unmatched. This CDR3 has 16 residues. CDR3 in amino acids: CASSRLGTGDFYGYTF. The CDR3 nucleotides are TGTGCCAGCAGTCGGTTAGGGACAGGGGACTTCTATGGCTACACCTTC.

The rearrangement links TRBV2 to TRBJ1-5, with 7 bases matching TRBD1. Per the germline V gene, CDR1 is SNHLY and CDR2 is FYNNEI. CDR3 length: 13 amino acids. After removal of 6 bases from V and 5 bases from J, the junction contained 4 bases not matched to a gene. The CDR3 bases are TGTGCCAGCAGACAGGGGACTTATCAGCCCCAGCATTTT. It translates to CASRQGTYQPQHF.

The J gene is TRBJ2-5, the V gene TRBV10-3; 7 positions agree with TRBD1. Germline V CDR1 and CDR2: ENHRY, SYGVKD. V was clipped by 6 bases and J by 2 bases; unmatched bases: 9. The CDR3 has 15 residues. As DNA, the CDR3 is TGTGCCATCAGGAGTAATCAGGGGGATCAAGAGACCCAGTACTTC. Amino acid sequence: CAIRSNQGDQETQYF.

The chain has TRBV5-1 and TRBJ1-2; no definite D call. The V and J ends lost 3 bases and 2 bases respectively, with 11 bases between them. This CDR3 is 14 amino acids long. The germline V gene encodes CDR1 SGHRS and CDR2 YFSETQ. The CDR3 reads CASSSLRGNYGYTF. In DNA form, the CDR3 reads TGCGCCAGCAGCTCCCTCCGAGGGAACTATGGCTACACCTTC. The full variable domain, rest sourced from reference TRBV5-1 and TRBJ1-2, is KAGVTQTPRYLIKTRGQQVTLSCSPISGHRSVSWYQQTPGQGLQFLFEYFSETQRNKGNFPGRFSGRQFSNSRSEMNVSTLELGDSALYLCASSSLRGNYGYTFGSGTRLTVV.

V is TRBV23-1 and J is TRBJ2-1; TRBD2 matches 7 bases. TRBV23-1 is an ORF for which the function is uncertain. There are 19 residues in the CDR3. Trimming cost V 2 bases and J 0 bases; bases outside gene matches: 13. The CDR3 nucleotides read TGCGCCAGCAGTCAACAACTTTGCGGGGGATTCAGCTCCTACAATGAGCAGTTCTTC. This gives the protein CASSQQLCGGFSSYNEQFF.

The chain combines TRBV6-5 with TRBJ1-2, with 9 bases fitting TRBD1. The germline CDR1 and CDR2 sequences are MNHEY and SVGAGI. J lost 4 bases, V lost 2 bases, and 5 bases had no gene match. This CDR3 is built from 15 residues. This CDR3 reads CASSYPRQGGYGYTF. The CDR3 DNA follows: TGTGCCAGCAGTTACCCCCGACAGGGGGGCTATGGCTACACCTTC.

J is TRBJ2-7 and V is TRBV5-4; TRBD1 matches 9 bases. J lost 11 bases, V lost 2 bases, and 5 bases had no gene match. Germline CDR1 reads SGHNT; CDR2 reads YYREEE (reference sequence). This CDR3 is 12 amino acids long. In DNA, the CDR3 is TGTGCCAGCAGCTTTGTGCGGGACAGGGAGTACTTC. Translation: CASSFVRDREYF.

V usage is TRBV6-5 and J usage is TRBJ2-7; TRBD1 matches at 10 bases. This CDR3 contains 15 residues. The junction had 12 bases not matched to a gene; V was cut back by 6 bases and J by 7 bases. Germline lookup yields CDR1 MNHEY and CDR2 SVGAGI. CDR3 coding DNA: TGTGCCAGCAGACCTCCCGGGACAGGGGTCAGAGAGCAGTACTTC. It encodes CASRPPGTGVREQYF.